Below, one TCR beta chain is given with its context. This sample was included in a study of control samples from healthy donors and cancer patients. The CDR3 has 17 residues. Germline V gives CDR1 KGHSH, CDR2 LQKENI. V lost 2 bases and J lost 6, with 20 bases in between. Profiled with immunoSEQ multiplex PCR; TCRdb holds only in-frame clones, not every one. Of about 89,000 clones listed, more than 75% are singletons. This rearrangement joins TRBV18 to TRBJ2-1, with D tentatively TRBD2 (6 bases). This receptor was identified in a woman aged 40 to 55 in good health. The source material was blood. The CDR3 here is CASSPSPAGGVLNEQFF. The CDR3 nucleotides read TGTGCCAGCTCACCATCCCCCGCTGGCGGGGTACTCAATGAGCAGTTCTTC.